Listed here are 27 T cell receptor beta chains from one sample, sequenced in a study of blood T cells in healthy people across ages. A second PCR, run for about 7 to 11 cycles, used a sample-barcoded 5' primer plus a J-beta primer mix. From the 5' RACE reads, TCRdb called clonotypes with MiXCR, one entry per CDR3 protein. The sample includes 650,000 to 1,000,000 distinct CDR3 sequences, roughly 35% of them seen just once. The sequencing sample was made of blood. The receptors originated from a man younger than 35 in good health.

A few counts support this clonotype. V and J are TRBV15 and TRBJ2-7; 7 bases agree with TRBD1. Germline V gene data show CDR1 as LNHNV and CDR2 as YYDKDF (reference sequence). V was clipped by 1 base and J by 3 bases; unmatched bases: 0. This CDR3 is built from 13 residues. CDR3 protein: CATSRGDSYEQYF. The CDR3 DNA reads as TGTGCCACCAGCAGAGGGGACAGCTACGAGCAGTACTTC.

A single count supports this clonotype. V usage is TRBV12-3 or TRBV12-4 and J usage is TRBJ1-1; D is uncertain. This CDR3 has 13 residues. Trimming stripped 7 bases from V and 6 bases from J, with 15 bases between. For the CDR3, the DNA is TGTGCCAGCATACGAGGTCCTAACGCTGAAGCTTTCTTT. Protein product: CASIRGPNAEAFF.

The sample holds many counts of this clonotype. This rearrangement joins TRBV20-1 to TRBJ2-7; D gene unclear. CDR1 and CDR2 from the germline V gene are DFQATT and SNEGSKA (reference sequence). This CDR3 is 13 amino acids long. Deletions cut 3 bases from V and 3 bases from J, with 12 bases between. The CDR3 bases are TGCAGTGCTAGTAGAGCAGGTGACTACGAGCAGTACTTC. Amino acid sequence: CSASRAGDYEQYF.

The chain is built from TRBV4-3 and TRBJ1-2; a possible D gene is TRBD1 (6 bases). This CDR3 is built from 15 residues. Germline CDR1 and CDR2: LGHNA and YSLEER. The ends were cut back, 0 bases at V and 11 bases at J, with 19 bases in the middle. CDR3 in DNA: TGCGCCAGCAGCCAAGACGATCCGGGGGCTGGTTGGTACACCTTC. It codes for CASSQDDPGAGWYTF.

The chain links TRBV7-2 to TRBJ1-1; no clear D. Trimming pared 0 bases from V and 4 bases from J, leaving 3 bases between. In germline, CDR1 is SGHTA, CDR2 FQGNSA. The CDR3 has 12 amino acids. This CDR3 reads CASSLASTEAFF. The DNA for the CDR3 is TGTGCCAGCAGCTTAGCCAGCACTGAAGCTTTCTTT.

This chain links TRBV5-1 with TRBJ2-3, with D perhaps assigned TRBD1 or TRBD2 (5 bases each). CDR1 SGHRS and CDR2 YFSETQ come from the germline V gene. The CDR3 loop spans 18 amino acids. Trimming removed 0 bases at V and 2 bases at J, with 19 bases between. The DNA for the CDR3 is TGCGCCAGCAGCTTGGCCGTTTGGGGGAACCCTTCCACAGATACGCAGTATTTT. Its translation: CASSLAVWGNPSTDTQYF.

Points on this clonotype: A much larger clone is a single base away; this may be a read error. V gene TRBV5-1 combines with J gene TRBJ2-7; TRBD2 might be the D (6 bases). This CDR3 is built from 14 residues. Germline CDR1 and CDR2: SGHRS and YFSETQ. CDR3 sequence: CTSSLEGTSYEQYF. CDR3 sequence (DNA): TGCACCAGCAGCTTGGAGGGCACCTCCTACGAGCAGTACTTC.

This clonotype was detected ten times or more. CDR3: CCGQGNEQFF. As DNA, the CDR3 is TGCTGCGGACAGGGGAATGAGCAGTTCTTC. The rearrangement links TRBV29-1 to TRBJ2-1, with 9 nucleotides matching TRBD1. From germline, CDR1 is SQVTM and CDR2 ANQGSEA. The CDR3 contains 10 residues.

The chain uses TRBV7-9 and TRBJ2-5; D not resolved. This CDR3 comprises 14 residues. Germline V gene sequence: CDR1 SEHNR, CDR2 FQNEAQ (reference sequence). Trimming removed 1 base from V and 11 bases from J, with 17 bases in between. CDR3 DNA: TGTGCCAGCAGCTTAGAAGTGCGGTACAATGAGCAGTACTTC. It yields the protein CASSLEVRYNEQYF.

This clonotype was recorded at least ten times. The chain has TRBV12-3 or TRBV12-4 and TRBJ2-7; possibly TRBD1 or TRBD2 for D (5 bases each). This CDR3 contains 15 residues. The V end lost 1 base, the J end lost 1 base, and 11 bases lay between the germline ends. The CDR3 region is CASSLEGRVSYEQYF. The CDR3 region has the DNA TGTGCCAGCAGTTTAGAGGGGCGGGTTTCCTACGAGCAGTACTTC.

The chain carries TRBV5-1 and TRBJ2-7; 9 bases line up with TRBD2. This CDR3 contains 18 residues. Germline loops: CDR1 SGHRS, CDR2 YFSETQ. V gave up 4 bases and J gave up 2 bases; unmatched junction bases: 16. CDR3: CASSLRGLAYPNTYEQYF. The CDR3 nucleotides read TGCGCCAGCAGCCTTAGGGGACTAGCTTACCCTAATACCTACGAGCAGTACTTC.

The V gene is TRBV28, the J gene TRBJ1-2, with TRBD1 identical over 7 bases. The CDR3 has 15 amino acids. V gave up 5 bases and J gave up 1 base; unmatched junction bases: 7. Germline values: CDR1 MDHEN, CDR2 SYDVKM. CDR3 region: CASSPRDRVNYGYTF. CDR3 coding DNA: TGTGCCAGCAGTCCCAGGGACAGAGTTAACTATGGCTACACCTTC.

This clonotype occurred once. The chain joins TRBV6-5 to TRBJ1-3; the match to TRBD1 covers 10 bases. CDR3 size: 15 residues. Germline V gene sequence: CDR1 MNHEY, CDR2 SVGAGI. Unmatched junction bases numbered 5, after V lost 6 bases and J lost 3 bases. The DNA of the CDR3 is TGTGCCAGCAGGAAAGACAGGGGGCTTGGAAACACCATATATTTT. Its protein is CASRKDRGLGNTIYF.

V and J are TRBV7-2 and TRBJ1-5; unclear D gene. The CDR3 contains 15 residues. Deletions cut 3 bases from V and 4 bases from J, with 13 bases between. Per germline, CDR1 SGHTA and CDR2 FQGNSA. This CDR3 is CASSFVGDPNQPQHF. The CDR3 nucleotides are TGTGCCAGCAGCTTCGTCGGAGACCCAAATCAGCCCCAGCATTTT. Using reference TRBV7-2 and TRBJ1-5 for the parts outside the CDR3, the full variable domain is GAGVSQSPSNKVTEKGKDVELRCDPISGHTALYWYRQSLGQGLEFLIYFQGNSAPDKSGLPSDRFSAERTGGSVSTLTIQRTQQEDSAVYLCASSFVGDPNQPQHFGDGTRLSIL.

The sample holds a few counts of this clonotype. This chain uses TRBV25-1 with TRBJ1-4, with D tentatively TRBD1 (6 bases). Germline V gene sequence: CDR1 MGHDK, CDR2 SYGVNS. Trimming removed 6 bases from V and 7 bases from J, with 18 bases in between. This CDR3 is 15 amino acids long. Here the CDR3 DNA reads TGTGCCAGCAGCGAAGGGGGAGGATTAGGTGAAAAACTGTTTTTT. The encoded protein is CASSEGGGLGEKLFF.

A remark on this clonotype: Since the CDR3 does not end with the conserved phenylalanine or tryptophan, this likely comes from a read error. The V call is TRBV18, the J call TRBJ2-1, with TRBD2 matching 8 bases. V trimming: 2 bases; J trimming: 6 bases; junction bases outside the gene matches: 12. Germline V gene data show CDR1 as KGHSH and CDR2 as LQKENI. This CDR3 has 17 amino acids. The CDR3 nucleotides are TGTGCCAGCTCACCATTCCCCGGGGGGGGATCCATCAATGAGCAGTTCTTG. It encodes CASSPFPGGGSINEQFL.

The rearrangement uses TRBV10-3 and TRBJ2-5, with D possibly TRBD2 on 5 matching bases. Deletions cut 5 bases from V and 4 bases from J, with 14 bases between. Germline CDR1 and CDR2: ENHRY and SYGVKD. CDR3 length: 14 amino acids. The CDR3 nucleotides are TGTGCCATCAGTCCTTCCGAGGCGGGAGAGACCCAGTACTTC. Its protein is CAISPSEAGETQYF.

The DNA for the CDR3 is TGCAGTGCTAGAGATTACGCGGGAACTGGAAACACCATATATTTT. Protein product: CSARDYAGTGNTIYF. The chain couples TRBV20-1 to TRBJ1-3; the D is unclear. The CDR3 sequence is 15 residues long. Trimming left V 0 bases short and J 2 bases short, with 11 bases between. From germline, CDR1 is DFQATT and CDR2 SNEGSKA (reference sequence).

At least ten counts were recorded for this clonotype. V gene TRBV20-1 combines with J gene TRBJ1-5; TRBD1 matches at 7 bases. In germline, CDR1 is DFQATT, CDR2 SNEGSKA (reference sequence). With 6 bases clipped from V and 0 bases from J, the junction kept 11 bases outside the gene matches. The CDR3 extends over 16 amino acids. CDR3 sequence reads: CSARGQGLGSNQPQHF. CDR3 DNA: TGCAGTGCGAGGGGGCAGGGTTTGGGTAGCAATCAGCCCCAGCATTTT.

The chain is built from TRBV6-5 and TRBJ1-5, with D maybe TRBD1 (5 bases). The germline gives CDR1 MNHEY, CDR2 SVGAGI. The germline V and J ends were trimmed by 8 bases and 4 bases, with 9 bases remaining between them. This CDR3 is built from 12 residues. The DNA of the CDR3 is TGTGCCAGCGGAGAGGGGAATCAGCCCCAGCATTTT. It is translated as CASGEGNQPQHF.

The sample holds one count of this clonotype. This rearrangement joins TRBV29-1 to TRBJ1-1, with TRBD1 identical over 7 bases. Germline V gene sequence: CDR1 SQVTM, CDR2 ANQGSEA. The CDR3 spans 14 residues. The V gene end was trimmed by 4 bases and the J gene end by 0 bases; junction bases not matched to a gene: 5. CDR3 nucleotides: TGCAGCGTTGCACAGGGGACCATGAACACTGAAGCTTTCTTT. This encodes CSVAQGTMNTEAFF. Combining the CDR3 with reference TRBV29-1 and TRBJ1-1 gives the whole variable domain SAVISQKPSRDICQRGTSLTIQCQVDSQVTMMFWYRQQPGQSLTLIATANQGSEATYESGFVIDKFPISRPNLTFSTLTVSNMSPEDSSIYLCSVAQGTMNTEAFFGQGTRLTVV.

Notes on this clonotype: Being one base from a much bigger clone, this may be a read error. V gene TRBV20-1 combines with J gene TRBJ2-3; the D gene is possibly TRBD2 (6 bases). The CDR3 has 10 amino acids. CDR1 is DFQATT, CDR2 SNEGSKA, per germline (reference sequence). The DNA of the CDR3 is TGCAGGGCTAGCGTAGACCCGCAGTATTTT. Protein: CRASVDPQYF.

The chain uses TRBV20-1 and TRBJ2-7; D gene uncertain. Per germline, CDR1 DFQATT and CDR2 SNEGSKA (reference sequence). Deletions cut 3 bases from V and 7 bases from J, with 19 bases between. This CDR3 comprises 14 residues. The CDR3 here is CSASGKLGPGEQYF. As DNA, the CDR3 is TGCAGTGCTAGTGGAAAGCTAGGGCCCGGGGAGCAGTACTTC.

The V gene is TRBV9, the J gene TRBJ2-7; 10 bases map to TRBD2. Unmatched junction bases numbered 7, after V lost 0 bases and J lost 7 bases. CDR3 length: 15 amino acids. CDR1 is SGDLS and CDR2 is YYNGEE in the germline V gene. CDR3 in amino acids: CASSVGEREGGEQYF. Here the CDR3 DNA reads TGTGCCAGCAGCGTAGGCGAGCGGGAGGGAGGGGAGCAGTACTTC.

There are a few counts of this clonotype. The chain uses TRBV2 and TRBJ2-2, with 8 bases matching TRBD1. Trimming took 5 bases from V and 0 from J; bases not matched to a gene: 2. The CDR3 spans 15 residues. Looked up from germline, CDR1 is SNHLY and CDR2 is FYNNEI. CDR3 loop: CASSRDRTNTGELFF. The CDR3 DNA follows: TGTGCCAGCAGTCGGGACAGGACGAACACCGGGGAGCTGTTTTTT.

The CDR3 protein is CASSTSTFETQYF. In nucleotides, the CDR3 is TGTGCCAGCAGTACTAGTACCTTCGAGACCCAGTACTTC. This chain connects TRBV7-8 to TRBJ2-5, with D perhaps matching TRBD2 (5 bases). Between the trimmed V and J ends, which lost 6 bases and 5 bases, there was a span of 13 bases. This CDR3 comprises 13 residues. Germline CDR1 and CDR2: SGHVS and FQNEAQ.

This clonotype occurred many times. V gene TRBV7-2 combines with J gene TRBJ2-1; tentatively, D is TRBD1 (5 bases). The V end lost 7 bases, the J end lost 9 bases, and 16 bases lay between the germline ends. Germline V gene sequence: CDR1 SGHTA, CDR2 FQGNSA. This CDR3 region has 13 residues. The CDR3 reads CASKLETGLEQFF. The CDR3 coding sequence is TGTGCCAGCAAGTTAGAAACAGGTCTTGAGCAGTTCTTC. The entire variable domain, with the rest obtained from reference TRBV7-2 and TRBJ2-1, is as follows: GAGVSQSPSNKVTEKGKDVELRCDPISGHTALYWYRQSLGQGLEFLIYFQGNSAPDKSGLPSDRFSAERTGGSVSTLTIQRTQQEDSAVYLCASKLETGLEQFFGPGTRLTVL.